This T cell receptor (beta chain) emerged from a study of cytomegalovirus exposure and HLA in healthy donors. Findings and caveats of the study: The study had only CMV serostatus as immune exposure information.

Healthy bone marrow donors made up the donor group. Whereas donors were nominally healthy upon sampling, unrecorded immune exposures were probable. Points on this clone: Its target is unknown.

In germline, CDR1 is SGHVS, CDR2 FQNEAQ. The V and J ends lost 5 bases and 7 bases, in that order; junction bases with no gene match: 10. The CDR3 is 15 residues long. PCR involved 60 Vbeta and 13 Jbeta primers. Sequenced by immunoSEQ multiplex PCR; TCRdb stores in-frame clones only, minus some. The table records 200,000 or so clones, over 75% of them present only once. This chain joins TRBV7-8 and TRBJ1-5; TRBD1 agrees at 8 bases. This sequence was found in a man in his fifties or sixties in good health and CMV-seronegative. The sample was PBMCs. The CDR3 DNA sequence: TGTGCCAGCAGCCTGAAGGACAGGGCGGGCCAGCCCCAGCATTTT. It translates to CASSLKDRAGQPQHF.